This is a list of T cell receptor beta chains from one sample in a study of CD8 T cells in Susac syndrome. TCRdb re-derived calls from the immunoSEQ multiplex PCR reads in MiXCR, one entry per CDR3 protein. The table has 95,000 to 150,000 distinct CDR3 sequences, about 94% seen once. The sequencing input was CD8+ T cells from PBMCs. The source of these receptors is a human donor with Susac syndrome. Both conserved end residues are part of each CDR3. D genes are given only for firm matches. Not all rows give a size; the values are once, few, many and, for expanded clones, a class.

TRBD2 . TRBJ2-2 TRBV11-1 CASSVRDYHTGELFF TGTGCCAGCAGCGTCCGGGACTACCACACCGGGGAGCTGTTTTTT
. . TRBJ2-4 TRBV6-2/TRBV6-3 CASSYVGKNIQYF TGTGCCAGCAGTTACGTGGGCAAAAACATTCAGTACTTC
. . TRBJ1-4 TRBV30 CAWSVGQFGEKLFF TGTGCCTGGAGTGTTGGTCAGTTCGGTGAAAAACTGTTTTTT
TRBD2 . TRBJ2-1 TRBV24-1 CATSDPGLSHNEQFF TGTGCCACCAGTGATCCGGGACTAAGTCATAATGAGCAGTTCTTC
. . TRBJ1-2 TRBV10-3 CAIKNGESRLYGYTF TGTGCCATCAAGAACGGAGAAAGCAGGCTTTATGGCTACACCTTC
. . TRBJ2-3 TRBV2 CASSEEDPYTDTQYF TGTGCCAGCAGTGAAGAGGACCCCTACACAGATACGCAGTATTTT
TRBD1 . TRBJ2-7 TRBV20-1 CSARTGGAYEQYF TGCAGTGCCAGGACAGGGGGCGCCTACGAGCAGTACTTC
. . TRBJ2-2 TRBV30 CAWSRNTGELFF TGTGCCTGGAGTCGGAACACCGGGGAGCTGTTTTTT
. . TRBJ2-7 TRBV20-1 CSALGRRSSYEQYF TGCAGTGCTTTGGGACGCAGGAGCTCCTACGAGCAGTACTTC
. . TRBJ1-2 TRBV29-1 CSVEDLGPHKDGYTF TGCAGCGTTGAAGACCTCGGACCCCATAAGGATGGCTACACCTTC
TRBD1 . TRBJ1-6 TRBV6-5 CASSQGASSPLHF TGTGCCAGCAGCCAGGGGGCTAGTTCACCCCTCCACTTT
TRBD2 . TRBJ2-3 TRBV27 CASSFPSGGNTDTQYF TGTGCCAGCAGTTTTCCTAGCGGGGGGAACACAGATACGCAGTATTTT
. . TRBJ1-3 TRBV9 CASSGGAGSGNTIYF TGTGCCAGCAGCGGGGGGGCAGGCTCTGGAAACACCATATATTTT
. . TRBJ2-7 TRBV3-1 CASSQGGQLGYEQYF TGTGCCAGCAGCCAAGGAGGGCAGCTGGGTTACGAGCAGTACTTC
. . TRBJ2-5 TRBV3-1 CASSQVGEEETQYF TGTGCCAGCAGCCAAGTAGGCGAGGAAGAGACCCAGTACTTC
. . TRBJ2-1 TRBV9 CASSGGLRSYNEQFF TGTGCCAGCAGCGGAGGACTCAGAAGCTACAATGAGCAGTTCTTC
. . TRBJ1-1 TRBV25-1 CASSDGTEAFF TGTGCCAGCAGCGATGGCACTGAAGCTTTCTTT
TRBD1 once TRBJ1-4 TRBV27 CASSSTGTGEVKLFF TGTGCCAGCAGTTCGACCGGGACAGGGGAGGTAAAACTGTTTTTT
. . TRBJ1-1 TRBV25-1 CASSDPGLDTEAFF TGTGCCAGCAGTGACCCGGGCCTAGACACTGAAGCTTTCTTT
. . TRBJ2-3 TRBV13 CASSFEGGYTDTQYF TGTGCCAGCAGCTTTGAGGGGGGCTACACAGATACGCAGTATTTT
TRBD1 once TRBJ2-7 TRBV29-1 CSVGTGSSYEQYF TGCAGCGTGGGGACAGGGAGCTCCTACGAGCAGTACTTC
. . TRBJ1-2 TRBV29-1 CSAVDTTNYGYTF TGCAGTGCGGTGGACACAACTAACTATGGCTACACCTTC